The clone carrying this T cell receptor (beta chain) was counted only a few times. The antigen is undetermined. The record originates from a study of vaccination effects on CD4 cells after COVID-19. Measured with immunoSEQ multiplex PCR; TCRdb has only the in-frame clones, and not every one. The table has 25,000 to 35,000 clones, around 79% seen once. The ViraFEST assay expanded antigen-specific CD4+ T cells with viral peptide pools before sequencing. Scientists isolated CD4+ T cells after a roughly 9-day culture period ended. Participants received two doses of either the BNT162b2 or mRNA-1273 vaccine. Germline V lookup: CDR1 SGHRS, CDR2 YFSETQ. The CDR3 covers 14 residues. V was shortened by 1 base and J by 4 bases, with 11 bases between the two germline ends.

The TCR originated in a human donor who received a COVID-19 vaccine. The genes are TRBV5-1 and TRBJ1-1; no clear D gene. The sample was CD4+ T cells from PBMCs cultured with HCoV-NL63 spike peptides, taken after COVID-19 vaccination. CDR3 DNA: TGCGCCAGCAGCTTGCGTCCGGGTGGCACTGAAGCTTTCTTT. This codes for CASSLRPGGTEAFF.